This is a list of T cell receptor beta chains from one sample in a study of cytomegalovirus exposure and HLA in healthy donors. The protocol was immunoSEQ multiplex PCR, while the TCRdb copy is restricted to in-frame clones and leaves out a portion. The table includes about 130,000 clones, about 78% detected once. Source material: PBMCs. The receptors were sampled from a man between 45 and 60 years old in good health and CMV-seronegative. Each CDR3 is given with its conserved first and last residue. The order of the fields is V gene, clone size, D gene, J gene, CDR3 protein, CDR3 DNA. The D gene is left open where the match is weak. Size tells how often a clone was seen (once, few, many) or the class of an expanded clone, and some rows leave it out.

V: TRBV27; size: NA; D: TRBD1; J: TRBJ1-1; CDR3: CASSPDRGPEAFF; DNA: TGTGCCAGCAGTCCCGACAGGGGGCCTGAAGCTTTCTTT
V: TRBV4-1; size: NA; D: NA; J: TRBJ1-5; CDR3: CASSPRGEGNQPQHF; DNA: TGCGCCAGCAGCCCCCGCGGGGAGGGCAATCAGCCCCAGCATTTT
V: TRBV28; size: NA; D: TRBD1; J: TRBJ1-2; CDR3: CASSSGTGGPYGYTF; DNA: TGTGCCAGCAGTTCCGGGACAGGGGGACCCTATGGCTACACCTTC
V: TRBV7-9; size: NA; D: NA; J: TRBJ1-3; CDR3: CASSVDSASGNTIYF; DNA: TGTGCCAGCAGCGTGGACAGTGCCTCTGGAAACACCATATATTTT
V: TRBV2; size: NA; D: NA; J: TRBJ2-3; CDR3: CASSERETDTQYF; DNA: TGTGCCAGCAGTGAACGGGAGACAGATACGCAGTATTTT
V: TRBV6-6; size: NA; D: TRBD2; J: TRBJ2-5; CDR3: CASRNPTSGRGETQYF; DNA: TGTGCCAGCAGAAACCCAACTAGCGGGAGAGGGGAGACCCAGTACTTC
V: TRBV11-2; size: NA; D: TRBD2; J: TRBJ2-3; CDR3: CASSFTAGADTDTQYF; DNA: TGTGCCAGCAGCTTTACGGCGGGAGCCGACACAGATACGCAGTATTTT
V: TRBV7-8; size: NA; D: NA; J: TRBJ2-1; CDR3: CASSKTSKSSYNEQFF; DNA: TGTGCCAGCAGCAAAACTAGCAAGAGCTCCTACAATGAGCAGTTCTTC
V: TRBV12-1; size: NA; D: NA; J: TRBJ1-1; CDR3: CASSTTGPFVEAFF; DNA: TGTGCCAGCAGTACCACAGGCCCATTTGTTGAAGCTTTCTTT
V: TRBV10-3; size: NA; D: NA; J: TRBJ2-5; CDR3: CAISGDGRRALQETQYF; DNA: TGTGCCATCAGTGGGGACGGGAGAAGGGCCCTCCAAGAGACCCAGTACTTC
V: TRBV6-1; size: NA; D: TRBD2; J: TRBJ2-1; CDR3: CASSEGASGSDEQFF; DNA: TGTGCCAGCAGTGAAGGGGCTAGCGGGAGCGATGAGCAGTTCTTC
V: TRBV9; size: NA; D: NA; J: TRBJ2-2; CDR3: CASSVGRATTGELFF; DNA: TGTGCCAGCAGCGTAGGCAGGGCCACCACCGGGGAGCTGTTTTTT
V: TRBV2; size: few; D: NA; J: TRBJ1-3; CDR3: CASSMEGRGNTIYF; DNA: TGTGCCAGCAGTATGGAGGGGCGAGGAAACACCATATATTTT
V: TRBV10-3; size: NA; D: TRBD1; J: TRBJ2-7; CDR3: CAISESGGQGSYEQYF; DNA: TGTGCCATCAGTGAGTCAGGAGGACAGGGATCCTACGAGCAGTACTTC
V: TRBV27; size: medium-sized; D: NA; J: TRBJ2-3; CDR3: CASSSGTYHTDTQYF; DNA: TGTGCCAGCAGTTCGGGAACCTACCACACAGATACGCAGTATTTT
V: TRBV30; size: NA; D: TRBD2; J: TRBJ2-7; CDR3: CAWSAGLAGNEQYF; DNA: TGTGCCTGGAGTGCGGGACTAGCGGGAAACGAGCAGTACTTC
V: TRBV6-4; size: NA; D: NA; J: TRBJ2-2; CDR3: CASSDDYLAGELFF; DNA: TGTGCCAGCAGTGATGACTATTTGGCCGGGGAGCTGTTTTTT
V: TRBV7-2; size: NA; D: NA; J: TRBJ1-1; CDR3: CASSLQGMNTEAFF; DNA: TGTGCCAGCAGCTTGCAGGGGATGAACACTGAAGCTTTCTTT
V: TRBV4-1; size: NA; D: NA; J: TRBJ1-1; CDR3: CASSQGGTLNTEAFF; DNA: TGCGCCAGCAGCCAAGGGGGGACATTGAACACTGAAGCTTTCTTT
V: TRBV5-1; size: NA; D: TRBD2; J: TRBJ2-3; CDR3: CASSLRLAGGADTQYF; DNA: TGCGCCAGCAGCTTAAGACTAGCGGGAGGGGCAGATACGCAGTATTTT
V: TRBV2; size: NA; D: NA; J: TRBJ2-3; CDR3: CASSDSLADTQYF; DNA: TGTGCCAGCAGTGACTCACTAGCAGATACGCAGTATTTT
V: TRBV2; size: once; D: TRBD2; J: TRBJ2-5; CDR3: CASSEISGSPGETQYF; DNA: TGTGCCAGCAGTGAGATTAGCGGGAGTCCGGGAGAGACCCAGTACTTC
V: TRBV5-6; size: NA; D: TRBD2; J: TRBJ2-5; CDR3: CASSLAWGAGGFQETQYF; DNA: TGTGCCAGCAGCTTGGCGTGGGGGGCGGGAGGGTTCCAAGAGACCCAGTACTTC
V: TRBV7-2; size: NA; D: TRBD2; J: TRBJ2-2; CDR3: CASSPRTSGVTGELFF; DNA: TGTGCCAGCAGCCCTCGGACTAGCGGGGTCACCGGGGAGCTGTTTTTT
V: TRBV19; size: NA; D: NA; J: TRBJ1-1; CDR3: CASRPQGTEAFF; DNA: TGTGCCAGTCGCCCTCAGGGGACTGAAGCTTTCTTT
V: TRBV29-1; size: NA; D: NA; J: TRBJ2-3; CDR3: CSVERRWQSTDTQYF; DNA: TGCAGCGTTGAACGGAGGTGGCAAAGCACAGATACGCAGTATTTT